The 29 T cell receptor beta chains presented below share a single source sample, sequenced in a study of cytomegalovirus exposure and HLA in healthy donors. The PCR used 60 Vbeta and 13 Jbeta primers. Clones were read by immunoSEQ multiplex PCR, and TCRdb kept only the in-frame ones, dropping some. The sample yields under 200,000 clones, 60% to 85% seen once. Sequenced material: PBMCs. The receptors here all came from a woman aged 40 to 49 in good health and CMV-seronegative.

The chain uses TRBV6-5 and TRBJ2-5, with a tentative D call TRBD1 (5 bases). Germline values: CDR1 MNHEY, CDR2 SVGAGI. The CDR3 length is 13 residues. The V end was cut by 7 bases, the J end by 7 bases, with 16 bases between. The CDR3 spells CASTQRGRGTQYF. CDR3 DNA: TGTGCCAGCACCCAAAGGGGTCGCGGGACCCAGTACTTC.

The V call is TRBV9, the J call TRBJ1-4; 10 nucleotides match TRBD1. After removal of 4 bases from V and 8 bases from J, the junction contained 8 bases not matched to a gene. Germline loops: CDR1 SGDLS, CDR2 YYNGEE. The CDR3 is made up of 15 amino acids. As DNA, the CDR3 is TGTGCCAGCAGCCTAACGGACAGGGGGTTCGAAAAACTGTTTTTT. It specifies CASSLTDRGFEKLFF.

V and J are TRBV18 and TRBJ1-1; TRBD1 matches 8 bases. Germline lookup yields CDR1 KGHSH and CDR2 LQKENI. J gave up 2 bases and V 4 bases, and 9 bases lay outside the gene matches. The CDR3 is 16 amino acids. The CDR3 bases are TGTGCCAGCTCACTCTCGACAGGGGTCGATAACACTGAAGCTTTCTTT. The encoded protein is CASSLSTGVDNTEAFF.

V gene TRBV25-1 combines with J gene TRBJ1-1, with unresolved D. Germline CDR1 MGHDK, CDR2 SYGVNS. The germline V and J ends were trimmed by 1 base and 1 base, with 10 bases remaining between them. There are 15 residues in the CDR3. This CDR3 reads CASSEWARPNTEAFF. As DNA, the CDR3 is TGTGCCAGCAGTGAATGGGCCCGGCCGAACACTGAAGCTTTCTTT.

In this sample, this clone turned up once. The chain joins TRBV4-2 to TRBJ1-1; weak D call: TRBD1 (6 bases). Germline V lookup: CDR1 LGHNA, CDR2 YNFKEQ. The CDR3 length is 19 residues. Trimming cost V 0 bases and J 4 bases, with 24 bases left between them. The CDR3 reads CASSQDIGAGAGEGTEAFF. CDR3 DNA sequence: TGTGCCAGCAGCCAAGATATCGGGGCGGGGGCAGGGGAAGGCACTGAAGCTTTCTTT.

V and J are TRBV4-1 and TRBJ2-3; no clear D gene. Deletions cut 4 bases from V and 2 bases from J, with 10 bases between. The germline CDR1 and CDR2 sequences are MGHRA and YSYEKL. CDR3 length equals 14 residues. Here the CDR3 DNA reads TGCGCCAGCAGCCTCCTAACTCCCACAGATACGCAGTATTTT. Translation gives CASSLLTPTDTQYF.

This clone was seen only a few times. The chain links TRBV6-6 to TRBJ1-6; perhaps TRBD1 as D (5 bases). Trimming cost V 6 bases and J 9 bases, with 15 bases left between them. This CDR3 is 14 amino acids long. The germline V gene has CDR1 MNHNY and CDR2 SVGAGI (reference sequence). The CDR3 DNA sequence: TGTGCCAGCAGGGGGGGACGGATCGGTTCACCCCTCCACTTT. Its protein product is CASRGGRIGSPLHF.

This clone appeared a single time. This rearrangement joins TRBV27 to TRBJ1-1; D unclear. This CDR3 spans 13 amino acids. V lost 3 bases to trimming and J lost 4 bases, with 9 bases between them. The germline CDR1 and CDR2 sequences are MNHEY and SMNVEV (reference sequence). The CDR3 is CASSFGEGTEAFF. CDR3 bases: TGTGCCAGCAGTTTCGGGGAGGGCACTGAAGCTTTCTTT.

V is TRBV10-1 and J is TRBJ2-2; tentative D call: TRBD2 (7 bases). CDR3 length: 15 residues. V was cut by 4 bases and J by 4 bases, with 13 bases left in between. Germline lookup yields CDR1 WNHNN and CDR2 SYGVQD (reference sequence). The CDR3 bases are TGCGCCAGCAGTGCAGCGGGGACACCCACCGGGGAGCTGTTTTTT. Protein sequence: CASSAAGTPTGELFF.

In its sample, this clone was seen once. The chain links TRBV7-8 to TRBJ2-3; possible D gene TRBD2, 5 bases. The CDR3 runs 15 residues. Trimming left V 5 bases short and J 2 bases short, with 14 bases between. Germline assignment: CDR1 SGHVS and CDR2 FQNEAQ. Here the CDR3 DNA reads TGTGCCAGCAGCATAATCGGGATTCCCACAGATACGCAGTATTTT. Residues: CASSIIGIPTDTQYF.

The V and J genes are TRBV5-8 and TRBJ2-1; 10 bases agree with TRBD2. Germline lookup yields CDR1 SGHTS and CDR2 YDEGEE. V trimming: 4 bases; J trimming: 2 bases; junction bases outside the gene matches: 3. This CDR3 region has 15 residues. The CDR3 sequence: CASSGSGGPYNEQFF. The CDR3 bases are TGTGCCAGCAGCGGTAGCGGGGGGCCCTACAATGAGCAGTTCTTC.

This chain uses TRBV2 with TRBJ1-5, with 10 bases matching TRBD1. Germline V gene data show CDR1 as SNHLY and CDR2 as FYNNEI. CDR3 length equals 17 residues. V lost 3 bases to trimming and J lost 2 bases; unmatched junction nucleotides: 7. The CDR3 coding sequence is TGTGCCAGCAGTGAGGGACAGGGGAATATACGCAATCAGCCCCAGCATTTT. It translates to CASSEGQGNIRNQPQHF.

This chain's CDR3 is CASSPNPTGKNYGYTF. The CDR3 region has the DNA TGTGCCAGCTCACCCAACCCGACAGGCAAAAACTATGGCTACACCTTC. The chain links TRBV18 to TRBJ1-2; weak D call: TRBD1 (6 bases). V lost 3 bases, J lost 2 bases, and 16 bases lay in between. Germline CDR1 and CDR2: KGHSH and LQKENI. CDR3 length equals 16 residues.

The chain recombines TRBV9 with TRBJ1-6, with D possibly being TRBD1 (5 bases). V was pared by 4 bases and J by 5 bases, with 10 bases between. This CDR3 has 14 residues. CDR1 SGDLS and CDR2 YYNGEE come from the germline V gene. The DNA of the CDR3 is TGTGCCAGCAGCTTGGGACTGAATAATTCACCCCTCCACTTT. This encodes CASSLGLNNSPLHF. The entire variable domain, with the rest obtained from reference TRBV9 and TRBJ1-6, is as follows: DSGVTQTPKHLITATGQRVTLRCSPRSGDLSVYWYQQSLDQGLQFLIQYYNGEERAKGNILERFSAQQFPDLHSELNLSSLELGDSALYFCASSLGLNNSPLHFGNGTRLTVT.

This clone was observed a single time. The J gene is TRBJ2-7, the V gene TRBV4-1, with 13 bases lining up with TRBD2. CDR3 length equals 15 residues. V lost 4 bases and J lost 6; bases outside the gene matches: 6. The V gene's germline CDR1 is MGHRA and CDR2 YSYEKL. This chain's CDR3 is CASSPTSGGVREQYF. For the CDR3, the DNA is TGCGCCAGCAGCCCCACTAGCGGGGGGGTTCGCGAGCAGTACTTC.

The chain employs TRBV7-3 and TRBJ2-3, with 13 positions matching TRBD2. J was trimmed by 6 bases and V by 4 bases; bases with no gene match: 4. The CDR3 length is 15 residues. Germline CDR1 SGHTA, CDR2 FQGTGA. Written as DNA, the CDR3 is TGTGCCAGCAGCTCCGGACTAGCGGGAGTTGATACGCAGTATTTT. Amino acids: CASSSGLAGVDTQYF.

This rearrangement joins TRBV29-1 to TRBJ2-7; D possibly corresponds to TRBD2 (6 bases). CDR3 size: 16 residues. CDR1 and CDR2 (germline): SQVTM, ANQGSEA. V lost 7 bases, J lost 0 bases, and 22 bases lay in between. The DNA for the CDR3 is TGCAGCGCCCGTATTCCTGGCAGGGAGGTCTCCTACGAGCAGTACTTC. It translates to CSARIPGREVSYEQYF.

The chain carries TRBV2 and TRBJ1-1; D perhaps matches TRBD1 (5 bases). V was clipped by 6 bases and J by 1 base, with 12 bases between them. This CDR3 region has 14 residues. CDR1 and CDR2 (germline): SNHLY, FYNNEI. The DNA of the CDR3 is TGTGCCAGCAGGGTGGGCGGGGCGAACACTGAAGCTTTCTTT. The encoded protein is CASRVGGANTEAFF.

The V call is TRBV7-9, the J call TRBJ2-1; 13 positions match TRBD2. The CDR3 spans 16 residues. Trimming cost V 3 bases and J 8 bases; bases outside gene matches: 7. Germline V CDR1 and CDR2: SEHNR, FQNEAQ (reference sequence). The CDR3 here is CASSFTSGGAFDEQFF. The CDR3 DNA is TGTGCCAGCAGCTTCACTAGCGGGGGGGCTTTCGATGAGCAGTTCTTC.

The rearrangement uses TRBV2 and TRBJ1-2; 7 nucleotides line up with TRBD1. Unmatched junction bases numbered 8, after V lost 4 bases and J lost 6 bases. The CDR3 extends over 14 amino acids. Germline V gives CDR1 SNHLY, CDR2 FYNNEI. The CDR3 DNA is TGTGCCAGCAGTGGAGTAGACAGGGTTCATGGCTACACCTTC. It is translated as CASSGVDRVHGYTF.

The chain recombines TRBV23-1 with TRBJ1-2, with no clear D. TRBV23-1 is an open reading frame, and its role is uncertain. There are 15 residues in the CDR3. The germline V and J ends were trimmed by 3 bases and 1 base, with 12 bases remaining between them. The CDR3 coding sequence is TGCGCCAGCAGTCAGCGGGGAGGAAATAACTATGGCTACACCTTC. The encoded protein is CASSQRGGNNYGYTF.

The chain uses TRBV7-3 and TRBJ1-1; 8 nucleotides agree with TRBD1. Germline loops: CDR1 SGHTA, CDR2 FQGTGA. The CDR3 contains 12 residues. V lost 5 bases and J lost 10; bases outside the gene matches: 6. The CDR3 is CASSDTGGRAFF. The CDR3, as DNA: TGTGCCAGCAGCGATACAGGGGGGAGAGCTTTCTTT.

This clone has only a few counts. This rearrangement joins TRBV10-3 to TRBJ2-7; D may be TRBD1 (5 bases). Germline values: CDR1 ENHRY, CDR2 SYGVKD. The CDR3 has 12 amino acids. Trimming removed 5 bases from V and 5 bases from J, with 10 bases in between. CDR3 residues: CAISFDRNEQYF. The CDR3 DNA sequence: TGTGCCATCAGTTTCGACAGAAACGAGCAGTACTTC.

The V call is TRBV7-3, the J call TRBJ1-2; a weak D match, TRBD1 (5 bases). Germline values: CDR1 SGHTA, CDR2 FQGTGA. V was pared by 2 bases and J by 8 bases, with 18 bases between. The CDR3 sequence is 15 residues long. CDR3 sequence reads: CASSLSFQTAAGYTF. The CDR3 bases are TGTGCCAGCAGCTTATCGTTTCAGACAGCCGCCGGCTACACCTTC.

This clone has only one observation. This chain connects TRBV7-8 to TRBJ2-7; TRBD1 is a possible D gene (5 bases). This CDR3 region has 15 residues. Deletions cut 5 bases from V and 3 bases from J, with 17 bases between. Germline V lookup: CDR1 SGHVS, CDR2 FQNEAQ. CDR3 coding DNA: TGTGCCAGCAGCGGAGCCTGGGGCAGGTTCTACGAGCAGTACTTC. Translated, it gives CASSGAWGRFYEQYF.

The chain joins TRBV5-1 to TRBJ2-5; D is undetermined. CDR3 length equals 16 residues. V shed 5 bases and J shed 5 bases, with 22 bases lying between them. Germline CDR1 is SGHRS and CDR2 is YFSETQ. The CDR3 DNA follows: TGCGCCAGCAGTTTTACAGCTTCTGCTTCAGAGGAGACCCAGTACTTC. Amino acids: CASSFTASASEETQYF.

V usage is TRBV6-5 and J usage is TRBJ2-1; TRBD2 might be the D (6 bases). Trimming stripped 0 bases from V and 3 bases from J, with 9 bases between. Germline values: CDR1 MNHEY, CDR2 SVGAGI. The CDR3 runs to 15 residues. CDR3 sequence: CASSYSRGSYNEQFF. For the CDR3, the DNA is TGTGCCAGCAGTTACTCGCGGGGCAGCTACAATGAGCAGTTCTTC.

This clone was recorded a few times. The rearrangement uses TRBV6-5 and TRBJ1-1; TRBD1 might be the D (6 bases). Trimming stripped 8 bases from V and 12 bases from J, with 19 bases between. The CDR3 has 12 residues. CDR1 and CDR2 (germline): MNHEY, SVGAGI. Here the CDR3 reads CASWGLVRGPFF. The CDR3 DNA is TGTGCCAGCTGGGGGCTAGTTAGGGGTCCTTTCTTT.

This clone is a singleton in its sample. The chain has TRBV6-5 and TRBJ2-3; a weak D match, TRBD2 (6 bases). V was trimmed by 2 bases and J by 1 base, leaving 10 bases between them. The CDR3 runs 15 residues. Germline V gene lookup returns CDR1 MNHEY and CDR2 SVGAGI. CDR3 sequence: CASSYLSGGTDTQYF. CDR3 DNA sequence: TGTGCCAGCAGTTACCTGTCGGGGGGCACAGATACGCAGTATTTT.